This TCR beta chain came from a study of blood T cells in healthy people across ages. A J-beta primer mix and a sample-barcoded 5' primer were used in a second PCR of about 6 to 12 cycles. Every sample gave at least 2.5 million paired-end reads containing CDR3. TCRdb processed the 5' RACE reads anew with MiXCR; each CDR3 protein has one entry. The data show 1.5 million to 2 million distinct CDR3 sequences, around half seen once. Comment on this clonotype: What it recognizes is unknown.

Donors each provided 9.5 to 10 milliliters of peripheral blood. Isolated per sample were at least 6 million PBMCs. Germline V gene lookup returns CDR1 MNHEY and CDR2 SMNVEV (reference sequence). The V segment lost 1 base and the J segment 3 bases; nucleotides outside the gene matches: 8. The CDR3 consists of 17 residues. Notes on the study in general: Whereas aged donors had fewer naive CD4+ cells, long-lived donors had more of them and higher diversity.

Material: blood. This TCR was recovered from a middle-aged woman in good health. This chain links TRBV27 with TRBJ2-7, with TRBD2 identical over 11 bases. The CDR3 DNA follows: TGTGCCAGCAGTTTATTCGGGACTAGCGGAGAAGTCTACGAGCAGTACTTC. Its translation: CASSLFGTSGEVYEQYF.